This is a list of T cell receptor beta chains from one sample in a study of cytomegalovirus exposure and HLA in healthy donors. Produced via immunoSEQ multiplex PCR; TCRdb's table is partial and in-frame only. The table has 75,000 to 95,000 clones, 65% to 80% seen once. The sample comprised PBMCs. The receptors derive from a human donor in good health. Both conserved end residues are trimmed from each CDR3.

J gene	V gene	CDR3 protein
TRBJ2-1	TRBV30	AWSKGAYNEQF
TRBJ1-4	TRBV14	ASSHPTGPTNEKLF
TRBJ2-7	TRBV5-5	ASSSRVGASGLYEQY
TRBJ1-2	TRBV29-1	SVADDYGYP
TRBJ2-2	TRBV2	ASSGQLTPGELF
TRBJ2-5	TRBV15	ATSRERQGLQETQY
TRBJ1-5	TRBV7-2	ASSLGGGGNQPQN
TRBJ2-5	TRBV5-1	ASSLDREAQY
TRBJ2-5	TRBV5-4	ASSSLAGAQETQY
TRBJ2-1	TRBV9	ASSVEGRGSYNEQF
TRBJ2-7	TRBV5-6	ASSFGGPEQY
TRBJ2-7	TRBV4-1	ASSQIFPESYEQY
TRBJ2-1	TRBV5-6	ASSRRTTEAYNEQF
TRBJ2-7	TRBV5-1	ASSSWGGDRVSYEQY
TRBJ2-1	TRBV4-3	ASSLGQNYNEQF
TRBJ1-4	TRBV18	ASSVTQGATEKLF
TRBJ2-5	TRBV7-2	ASSLTGLAGGPQGTQY
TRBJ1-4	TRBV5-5	ASSLDSEKLF
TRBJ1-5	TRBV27	ASSPSTGELNQPQH
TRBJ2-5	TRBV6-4	ASSDSPGGGQETQY
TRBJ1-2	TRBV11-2	ASSPGPAGYT
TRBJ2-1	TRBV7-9	ASSLARSMGQMDNEQF
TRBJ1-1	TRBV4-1	ASSQAGTGLGEAF
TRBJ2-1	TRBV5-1	ASSPVGGFLSYNEQF
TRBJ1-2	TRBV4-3	ASSQFQGGNYGYT
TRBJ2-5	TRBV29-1	SVDGTSGPMGTEETQY
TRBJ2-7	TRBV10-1	ASSDWTAGQY
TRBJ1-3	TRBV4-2	ASSQYDRRSSGNTIY
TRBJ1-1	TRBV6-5	ASSTRTGKREAF
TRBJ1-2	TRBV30	AWSVGRWEYYGYT
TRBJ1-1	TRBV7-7	ASSPTENTEAF
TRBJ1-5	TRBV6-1	ASRAPGSNQPQH
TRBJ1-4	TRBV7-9	ASSLTSSGGGEKLF
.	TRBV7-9	ASSLGRTGGYEQY
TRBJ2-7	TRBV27	ASSRPGQVGMFYEQY
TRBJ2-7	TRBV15	ATSPGPGTGFNEQY
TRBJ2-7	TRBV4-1	ASSQFMDSRSYEQY
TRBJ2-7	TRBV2	ASRWTGGTSYEQY
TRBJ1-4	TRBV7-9	ASSFSGGGDEKLF
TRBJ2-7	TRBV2	ASNRRLGSSYEQY
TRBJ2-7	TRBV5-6	ASGGCEQY
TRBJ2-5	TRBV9	ASSVDRWETQY
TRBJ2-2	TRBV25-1	ATGRGTGELF
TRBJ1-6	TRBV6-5	ASSRDRDSNSPLH
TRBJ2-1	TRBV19	ASSSGLAGGSNEQF
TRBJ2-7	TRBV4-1	ASSQDLYYEQY
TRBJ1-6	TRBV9	ASSHGHGDNSPLH
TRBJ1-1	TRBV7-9	ASSQREGAGTEAF
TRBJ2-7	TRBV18	ASSPSVAGAYEQY
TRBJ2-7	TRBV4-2	ASSQIPGSTYEQY
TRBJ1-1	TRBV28	ASSFRGQGVAF
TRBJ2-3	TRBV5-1	ASSLDRGGTDTQY
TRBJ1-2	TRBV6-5	ASSTTGGNGYT
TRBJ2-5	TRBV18	ASLDLAQGAPQETQY
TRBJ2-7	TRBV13	ASKGRGRDEQY
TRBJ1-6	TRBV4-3	ASGSGQVYNSPLH